This T cell receptor (beta chain) was identified in a study of PD-L1 blockade in urothelial cancer. Notes on the study in general: Tumors of patients with durable benefit held more tumor-infiltrating T lymphocytes.

Points on this clone: The antigen is undetermined.

Urothelial carcinoma affected the patients, and it was locally advanced or metastatic. Assay used: immunoSEQ multiplex PCR; TCRdb lists only in-frame clones, some missing. The table records fewer than 45,000 clones, more than 35% of them present only once. The material sequenced was tumor tissue, taken before atezolizumab (anti-PD-L1) treatment. This receptor was identified in a man aged 55 to 70 with urothelial cancer.

As DNA, the CDR3 is TGTGCCAGCAGCAGAAGAGGGGAGGGAAGCACTGAAGCTTTCTTT. It codes for CASSRRGEGSTEAFF. This rearrangement joins TRBV9 to TRBJ1-1, with D maybe TRBD1 (5 bases). CDR1 and CDR2 (germline): SGDLS, YYNGEE. CDR3 length: 15 amino acids. V was pared by 4 bases and J by 4 bases, with 17 bases between.